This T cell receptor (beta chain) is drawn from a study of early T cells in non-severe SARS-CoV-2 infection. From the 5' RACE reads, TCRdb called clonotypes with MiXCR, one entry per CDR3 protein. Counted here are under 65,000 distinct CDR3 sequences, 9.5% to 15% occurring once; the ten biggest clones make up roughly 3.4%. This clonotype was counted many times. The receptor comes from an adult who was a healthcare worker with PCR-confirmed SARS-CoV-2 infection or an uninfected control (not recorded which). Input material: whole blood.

CDR3 sequence reads: CAGETAGATSTDTQYF. CDR3 bases: TGTGCCGGGGAGACAGCGGGAGCTACTAGCACAGATACGCAGTATTTT. The chain has TRBV2 and TRBJ2-3; TRBD2 agrees at 8 bases. V gave up 11 bases and J gave up 0 bases; unmatched junction bases: 13. CDR1 and CDR2 (germline): SNHLY, FYNNEI. The CDR3 has 16 residues.